The text below deals with one T cell receptor beta chain. This clone appeared a few times. The target of this receptor is not known. Base qualities are not at hand, and no much larger clone is one base apart. This sample is part of a study of beta chain features in type 1 diabetes (dated 2018 in TCRdb). For context, the study as a whole: Mean age, gender distribution, total cell number and subset yield were not different between patients and healthy donors. Across all samples, 107,917,701 sorted cells were examined, and cell number per subset correlated strongly with RNA yield. In the study, TCRB repertoires of sorted circulating CD4+ T cell subsets from recently diagnosed type 1 diabetes patients were compared with those of matched healthy donors. Naive and central memory subsets were obtained from all 30 or so donors, but regulatory and stem cell-like memory subsets were isolated from only 8 patients and about 8 healthy donors. Overall study outcomes, separate from this receptor: Naive, central memory and regulatory TCRB repertoires appeared to be more alike among patients than among healthy donors. At VDJ recombination sites, type 1 diabetes patients had fewer insertions and more deleted nucleotides, which implies abnormalities in thymic rearrangement. Because small numbers of individuals were included in the HLA sub-analyses, any influence of HLA type on TCRB rearrangement was left unresolved. PCR may preferentially amplify shorter templates, but because patient and control samples were amplified and corrected together, any resulting skew would affect both groups equally. Because cDNA rather than genomic DNA was sequenced, highly expressing activated cells could have been over-represented, although no difference in activation and CD3 levels was found between groups. Type 1 diabetes patients showed a moderate but significant shortening of TCRB CDR3 length in all four CD4+ subsets.

From each donor, a single peripheral blood sample of around 120 mL on average was drawn into heparinised tubes. A BD FACSAria II was used to sort naive, central memory, regulatory and stem cell-like memory CD4+ T cells with a panel that included CD45RO, CCR7, CD25, CD127, CD95 and CD27. A purity above 95% was achieved for all sorted populations. PBMCs were separated immediately by Lymphoprep density gradient centrifugation and were stained directly, without being cultured. To minimize batch effects, samples were stained and sorted in pairs, one healthy donor with one patient per experiment. The entire amount of isolated RNA was reverse transcribed using the High Capacity cDNA Reverse Transcription Kit, so the sequenced TCRB transcripts were expressed ones. Naive, central memory and regulatory T cell samples underwent deep immunoSEQ sequencing, averaging approximately 3.5 million total reads per sample. Sorted cells were lysed in RLT buffer, and RNA was extracted using DNase-treated RNeasy Micro or Mini kits according to cell number. Each cell subset was processed on its own to prevent cross-contamination, while patient and healthy donor samples were processed together. The immunoSEQ multiplex PCR was used to amplify TCRB sequences from cDNA, yielding 87-bp fragments that span the CDR3 region. Sequencing of the amplicons was performed on the Illumina HiSeq platform. On the authors' methods: Synthetic template baselines were used to correct PCR bias computationally, reads within Hamming distance 2 were collapsed together, and singletons that could not be merged were discarded. Reads were aligned against IMGT so that V, D and J genes, CDR3 length and insertions or deletions at six rearrangement sites could be assigned. Within each subset, clonotype counts were normalized to the number of sorted cells before true diversity and Gini coefficients were calculated with the tcR R package. The overlap coefficient, calculated on TCRB nucleotide sequences, was used to measure repertoire sharing. TCRdb mirrors the immuneACCESS table, restricted to in-frame sequences. Some clones are absent from its copies; in checked studies, under half trace to an unresolved V gene, and the reason for the others is unknown. Clonal size and the V and J genes are those of that table, whereas D and trimming came from the DNA. This sample holds around 160,000 clones; under 60% were observed only once. The biggest ten clones account for approximately 0.4% of the sample.

Trimming costs V 5 bases and J 2 bases, and their ends lie 13 bases apart. Via the germline V gene, CDR1 is SGHTA and CDR2 FQGNSA. The CDR3 has 15 amino acids, counting the end cysteine and phenylalanine. CDR3 DNA is the only sequence kept; it has 45 bases, read in frame from the first base. The sequence came from a man younger than 35 in good health. The rearranged chain carries TRBV7-2 and TRBJ1-3, and possibly TRBD1, on 6 matching bases. Sequenced: Tregs from blood. Reading the label with the study, this specimen's cell subset or site is: regulatory CD4+ T cells. The CDR3 protein: CASSLIPGAGNTIYF. The base sequence is TGTGCCAGCAGCCTAATCCCAGGGGCTGGAAACACCATATATTTT.